A single sample is the source of the 14 T cell receptor beta chains below, sequenced in a study of control samples from healthy donors and cancer patients. Generated by immunoSEQ multiplex PCR, the TCRdb table keeps only in-frame clones and is missing some. Here the sample spans some 150,000 clones, about 94% being singletons. The specimen sequenced was PBMCs. The receptor set was obtained from a man aged 55 to 69 with colorectal cancer.

Note on this clone: This specimen includes other DNA sequences encoding the same CDR3. The chain carries TRBV19 and TRBJ2-3; TRBD1 matches at 7 bases. The CDR3 sequence is 13 residues long. Trimming cost V 6 bases and J 4 bases; bases outside gene matches: 4. Germline values: CDR1 LNHDA, CDR2 SQIVND (reference sequence). In nucleotides, the CDR3 is TGTGCCAGTAGGATACAGGGGTCAGATACGCAGTATTTT. Translated, it gives CASRIQGSDTQYF. The complete variable domain, with remaining parts taken from reference TRBV19 and TRBJ2-3, reads DGGITQSPKYLFRKEGQNVTLSCEQNLNHDAMYWYRQDPGQGLRLIYYSQIVNDFQKGDIAEGYSVSREKKESFPLTVTSAQKNPTAFYLCASRIQGSDTQYFGPGTRLTVL.

V usage is TRBV6-5 and J usage is TRBJ2-7; 9 positions match TRBD2. The CDR3 runs to 16 residues. The V and J ends lost 0 bases and 2 bases, in that order; junction bases with no gene match: 5. Germline CDR1 MNHEY, CDR2 SVGAGI. The CDR3 DNA follows: TGTGCCAGCAGTTACTCGCCTAGCGGGGAGACCTACGAGCAGTACTTC. Protein sequence: CASSYSPSGETYEQYF.

The gene calls are TRBV28 and TRBJ1-2; 8 positions match TRBD1. The CDR3 has 15 amino acids. Germline CDR1 is MDHEN and CDR2 is SYDVKM. J lost 3 bases, V lost 5 bases, and 8 bases had no gene match. The CDR3 loop reads CASSDPDRVYYGYTF. CDR3 coding DNA: TGTGCCAGCAGTGACCCGGACAGGGTTTACTATGGCTACACCTTC.

About this clone: The junction departs from the called germline gene at one end, perhaps through a read error. The chain links TRBV28 to TRBJ2-7; 8 bases match TRBD1. The germline V gene encodes CDR1 MDHEN and CDR2 SYDVKM. The CDR3 consists of 12 residues. The chain's CDR3 is CASSFNQGAQGF. Here the CDR3 DNA reads TGTGCCAGCAGTTTTAATCAGGGGGCCCAAGGCTTC.

This chain joins TRBV6-5 and TRBJ2-3; 12 bases line up with TRBD1. There are 14 residues in the CDR3. Germline V gives CDR1 MNHEY, CDR2 SVGAGI. J lost 6 bases, V lost 6 bases, and 4 bases had no gene match. CDR3 DNA: TGTGCCAGCAGATCGGGACAGGGGGCGGATACGCAGTATTTT. This encodes CASRSGQGADTQYF.

The chain has TRBV27 and TRBJ1-3, with D possibly matching TRBD1 (6 bases). CDR1 is MNHEY, CDR2 SMNVEV, per germline (reference sequence). The V and J ends lost 6 bases and 2 bases respectively, with 14 bases between them. The CDR3 is made up of 15 amino acids. This CDR3 is CASSSSGGPGNTIYF. The CDR3 DNA follows: TGTGCCAGCAGCTCCTCCGGGGGCCCTGGAAACACCATATATTTT.

The gene calls are TRBV19 and TRBJ2-5; perhaps TRBD1 as D (5 bases). The germline V and J ends were trimmed by 1 base and 5 bases, with 8 bases remaining between them. Germline CDR1 LNHDA, CDR2 SQIVND (reference sequence). The CDR3 has 13 residues. CDR3 nucleotide sequence: TGTGCCAGTAGTATAGGGGGCTGGGAGACCCAGTACTTC. Protein: CASSIGGWETQYF.

The rearrangement joins TRBV18 to TRBJ2-3; D is uncertain. V was pared by 0 bases and J by 6 bases, with 16 bases between. Germline-derived CDR1 and CDR2 are KGHSH and LQKENI. This CDR3 region has 16 residues. The CDR3 is CASSPPSLGLHDTQYF. CDR3 sequence (DNA): TGTGCCAGCTCACCACCCTCCCTCGGCCTCCATGATACGCAGTATTTT.

The CDR3 reads CASSLAKGIGNIQYF. CDR3 nucleotides: TGTGCCAGCAGCTTAGCGAAGGGGATTGGTAACATTCAGTACTTC. The V and J genes are TRBV7-2 and TRBJ2-4; possible D gene TRBD1, 5 bases. The length of the CDR3 is 15 residues. Trimming removed 0 bases from V and 7 bases from J, with 13 bases in between. CDR1 and CDR2 (germline): SGHTA, FQGNSA.

The chain employs TRBV5-6 and TRBJ2-5; either TRBD1 or TRBD2 may fit D (5 bases each). This CDR3 region has 14 residues. Looked up from germline, CDR1 is SGHDT and CDR2 is YYEEEE. The V and J ends lost 4 bases and 4 bases respectively, with 14 bases between them. The CDR3 nucleotides read TGTGCCAGCAGCCTGTTGGGGGTCGGAGAGACCCAGTACTTC. Translation gives CASSLLGVGETQYF.

The rearrangement links TRBV19 to TRBJ1-1; D perhaps matches TRBD1 (6 bases). This CDR3 has 13 residues. V lost 5 bases and J lost 0, with 7 bases in between. Germline-derived CDR1 and CDR2 are LNHDA and SQIVND (reference sequence). The CDR3 sequence: CASSGQMNTEAFF. The CDR3 DNA reads TGTGCCAGTAGTGGACAGATGAACACTGAAGCTTTCTTT.

The chain recombines TRBV7-2 with TRBJ2-7, with 10 bases matching TRBD1. CDR3 length: 16 amino acids. Germline V gene sequence: CDR1 SGHTA, CDR2 FQGNSA. J gave up 0 bases and V 4 bases, and 6 bases lay outside the gene matches. The CDR3 DNA is TGTGCCAGCAGCTCCCCCCGGACAGGGGGCTCCTACGAGCAGTACTTC. This sequence encodes CASSSPRTGGSYEQYF.

In this sample, this clone turned up once. The chain links TRBV11-2 to TRBJ2-7; 10 bases agree with TRBD2. Per germline, CDR1 SGHAT and CDR2 FQNNGV. Trimming at V came to 5 bases and at J to 7 bases, leaving 11 bases not matched to a gene. This CDR3 region has 15 residues. CDR3 sequence (DNA): TGTGCCAGCAGCGCGAATAGCGGGGGGCCATGGGAGCAGTACTTC. This sequence encodes CASSANSGGPWEQYF.

The V gene is TRBV10-2, the J gene TRBJ2-5; D gene ambiguous. V was cut by 8 bases and J by 2 bases, with 9 bases left in between. Germline lookup yields CDR1 WSHSY and CDR2 SAAADI. CDR3 length: 12 residues. CDR3 nucleotides: TGCGCCAGCGGTCCAGTACAAGAGACCCAGTACTTC. This codes for CASGPVQETQYF.